This T cell receptor (beta chain) was sequenced during a study of cytomegalovirus exposure and HLA in healthy donors. V lost 3 bases, J lost 4 bases, and 12 bases lay in between. From germline, CDR1 is GTSNPN and CDR2 SVGIG (reference sequence). The CDR3 has 13 amino acids. Primers for the PCR totalled 60 Vbeta and 13 Jbeta. Sequenced by immunoSEQ multiplex PCR; TCRdb stores in-frame clones only, minus some. This sample has roughly 160,000 clones, with about 85% found just once. The clonotype originates from a man aged 25 to 40 in good health and CMV-seropositive. Sequenced material: PBMCs. The rearrangement joins TRBV30 to TRBJ1-1; no reliable D call. This CDR3 is CAWSHSTSTEAFF. The CDR3 DNA reads TGTGCCTGGAGCCATTCAACATCCACTGAAGCTTTCTTT.